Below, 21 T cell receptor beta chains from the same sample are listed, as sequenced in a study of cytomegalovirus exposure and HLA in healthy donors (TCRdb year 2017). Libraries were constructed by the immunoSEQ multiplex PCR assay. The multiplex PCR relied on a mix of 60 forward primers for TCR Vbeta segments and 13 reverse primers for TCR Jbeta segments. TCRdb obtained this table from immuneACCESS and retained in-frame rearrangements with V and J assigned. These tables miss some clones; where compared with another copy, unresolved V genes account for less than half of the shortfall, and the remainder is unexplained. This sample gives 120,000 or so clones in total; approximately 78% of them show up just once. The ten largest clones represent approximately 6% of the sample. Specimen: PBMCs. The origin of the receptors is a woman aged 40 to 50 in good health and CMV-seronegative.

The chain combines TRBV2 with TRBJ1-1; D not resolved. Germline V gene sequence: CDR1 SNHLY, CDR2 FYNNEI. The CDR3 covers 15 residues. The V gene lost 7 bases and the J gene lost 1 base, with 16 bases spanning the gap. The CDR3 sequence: CASTNWGGSNTEAFF. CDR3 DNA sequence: TGTGCCAGCACCAACTGGGGAGGGTCGAACACTGAAGCTTTCTTT.

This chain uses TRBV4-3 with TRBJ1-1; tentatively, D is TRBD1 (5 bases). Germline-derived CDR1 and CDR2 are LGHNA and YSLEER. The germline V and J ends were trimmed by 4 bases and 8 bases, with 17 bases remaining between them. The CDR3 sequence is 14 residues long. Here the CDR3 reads CASSRSGLLEEAFF. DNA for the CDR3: TGCGCCAGCAGCCGGTCGGGACTACTCGAAGAAGCTTTCTTT.

The CDR3 DNA reads TGTGCCAGCAGCCACCGCAGGATCCGCTTAAAGCCTACACATGATACGCAGTATTTT. As protein: CASSHRRIRLKPTHDTQYF. The genes are TRBV7-9 and TRBJ2-3; no clear D gene. Germline V gives CDR1 SEHNR, CDR2 FQNEAQ (reference sequence). V was trimmed by 5 bases and J by 6 bases, leaving 30 bases between them. This CDR3 has 19 amino acids.

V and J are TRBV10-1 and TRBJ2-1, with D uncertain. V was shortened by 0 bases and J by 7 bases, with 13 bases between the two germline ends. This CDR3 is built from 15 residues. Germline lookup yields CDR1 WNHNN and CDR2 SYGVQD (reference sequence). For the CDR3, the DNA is TGCGCCAGCAGTGAGTCTGAATGGAGCGCGAATGAGCAGTTCTTC. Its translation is CASSESEWSANEQFF.

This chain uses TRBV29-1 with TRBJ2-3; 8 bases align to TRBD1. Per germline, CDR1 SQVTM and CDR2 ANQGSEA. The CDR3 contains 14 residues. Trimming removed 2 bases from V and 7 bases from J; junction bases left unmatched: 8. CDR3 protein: CSVEPTGERYTQYF. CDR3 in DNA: TGCAGCGTTGAACCGACAGGGGAGAGGTATACGCAGTATTTT.

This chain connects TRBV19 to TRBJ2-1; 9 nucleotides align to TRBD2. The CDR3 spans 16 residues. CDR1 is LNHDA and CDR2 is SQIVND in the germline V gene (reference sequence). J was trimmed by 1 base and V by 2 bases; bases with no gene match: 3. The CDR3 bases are TGTGCCAGTAGTATAAGGCTAGCGGGATCCTACAATGAGCAGTTCTTC. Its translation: CASSIRLAGSYNEQFF.

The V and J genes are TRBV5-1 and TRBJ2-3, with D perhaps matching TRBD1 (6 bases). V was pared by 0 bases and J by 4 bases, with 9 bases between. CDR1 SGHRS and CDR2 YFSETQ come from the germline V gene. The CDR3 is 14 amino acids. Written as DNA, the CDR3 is TGCGCCAGCAGCTTGGCTGGGGGCCCAGATACGCAGTATTTT. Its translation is CASSLAGGPDTQYF.

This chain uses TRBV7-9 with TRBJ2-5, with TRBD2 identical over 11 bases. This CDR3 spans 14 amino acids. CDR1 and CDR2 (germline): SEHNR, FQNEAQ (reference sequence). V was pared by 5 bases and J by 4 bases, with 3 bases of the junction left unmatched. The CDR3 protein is CASSPGLAGETQYF. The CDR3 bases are TGTGCCAGCAGCCCCGGACTAGCGGGAGAGACCCAGTACTTC.

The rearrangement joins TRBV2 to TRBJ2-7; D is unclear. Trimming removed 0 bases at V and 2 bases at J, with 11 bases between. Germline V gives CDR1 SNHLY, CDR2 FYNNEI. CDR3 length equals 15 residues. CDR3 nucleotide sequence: TGTGCCAGCAGTGAAGCGCTTAGGCGGACCTACGAGCAGTACTTC. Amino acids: CASSEALRRTYEQYF.

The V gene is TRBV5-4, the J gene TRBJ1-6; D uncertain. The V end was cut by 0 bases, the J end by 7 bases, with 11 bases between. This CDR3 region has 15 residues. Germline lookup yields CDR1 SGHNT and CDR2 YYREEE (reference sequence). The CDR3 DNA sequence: TGTGCCAGCAGCTTGGCTCTGGCGGAGAATTCACCCCTCCACTTT. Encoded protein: CASSLALAENSPLHF. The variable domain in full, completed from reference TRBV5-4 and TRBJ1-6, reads ETGVTQSPTHLIKTRGQQVTLRCSSQSGHNTVSWYQQALGQGPQFIFQYYREEENGRGNFPPRFSGLQFPNYSSELNVNALELDDSALYLCASSLALAENSPLHFGNGTRLTVT.

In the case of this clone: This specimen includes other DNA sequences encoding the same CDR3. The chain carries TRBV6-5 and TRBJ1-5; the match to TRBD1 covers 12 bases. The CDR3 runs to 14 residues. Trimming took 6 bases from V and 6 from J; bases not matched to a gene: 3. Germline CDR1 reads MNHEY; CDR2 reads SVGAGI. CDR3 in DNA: TGTGCCAGCAGGGGACAGGGGGCCGGTCAGCCCCAGCATTTT. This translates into CASRGQGAGQPQHF.

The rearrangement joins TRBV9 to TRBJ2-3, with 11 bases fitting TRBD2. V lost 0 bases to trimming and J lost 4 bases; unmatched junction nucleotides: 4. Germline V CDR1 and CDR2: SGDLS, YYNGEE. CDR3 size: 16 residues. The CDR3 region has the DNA TGTGCCAGCAGCGTAGCGGTAGCGGGAGGGGCAGATACGCAGTATTTT. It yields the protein CASSVAVAGGADTQYF.

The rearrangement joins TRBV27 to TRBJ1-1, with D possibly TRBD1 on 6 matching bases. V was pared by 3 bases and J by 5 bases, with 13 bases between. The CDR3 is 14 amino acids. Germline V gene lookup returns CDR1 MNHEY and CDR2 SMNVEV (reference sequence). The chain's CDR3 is CASSFTVRGTEAFF. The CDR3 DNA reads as TGTGCCAGCAGTTTTACGGTCAGGGGTACTGAAGCTTTCTTT.

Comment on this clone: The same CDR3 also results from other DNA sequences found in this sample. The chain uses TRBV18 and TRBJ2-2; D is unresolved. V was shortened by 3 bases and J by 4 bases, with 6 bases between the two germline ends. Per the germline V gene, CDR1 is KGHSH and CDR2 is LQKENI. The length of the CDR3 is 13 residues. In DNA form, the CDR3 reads TGTGCCAGCTCACCCCCCTCCACCGGGGAGCTGTTTTTT. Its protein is CASSPPSTGELFF.

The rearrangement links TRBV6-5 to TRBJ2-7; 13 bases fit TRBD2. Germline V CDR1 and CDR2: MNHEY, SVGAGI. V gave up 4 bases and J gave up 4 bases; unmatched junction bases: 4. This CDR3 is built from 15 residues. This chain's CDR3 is CASSLGLAGLYEQYF. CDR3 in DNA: TGTGCCAGCAGTTTGGGACTAGCGGGGCTGTACGAGCAGTACTTC.

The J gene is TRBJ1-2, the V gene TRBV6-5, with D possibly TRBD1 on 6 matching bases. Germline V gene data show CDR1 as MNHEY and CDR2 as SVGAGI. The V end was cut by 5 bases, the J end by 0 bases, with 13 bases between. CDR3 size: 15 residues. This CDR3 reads CASSIRTVANYGYTF. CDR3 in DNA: TGTGCCAGCAGTATACGGACAGTAGCTAACTATGGCTACACCTTC.

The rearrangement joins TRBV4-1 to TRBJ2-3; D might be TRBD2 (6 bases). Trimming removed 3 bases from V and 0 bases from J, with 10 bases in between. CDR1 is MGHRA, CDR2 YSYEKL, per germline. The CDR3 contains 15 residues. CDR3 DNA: TGCGCCAGCAGCCAGCGGGGATTTAGCACAGATACGCAGTATTTT. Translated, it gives CASSQRGFSTDTQYF.

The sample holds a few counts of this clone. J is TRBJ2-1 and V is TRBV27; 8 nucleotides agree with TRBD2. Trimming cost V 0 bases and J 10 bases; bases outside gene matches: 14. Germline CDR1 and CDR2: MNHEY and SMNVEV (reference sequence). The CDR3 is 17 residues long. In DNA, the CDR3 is TGTGCCAGCAGTTTATCGACAGTTGGAGCGGGAGAAGGGGAGCAGTTCTTC. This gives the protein CASSLSTVGAGEGEQFF.

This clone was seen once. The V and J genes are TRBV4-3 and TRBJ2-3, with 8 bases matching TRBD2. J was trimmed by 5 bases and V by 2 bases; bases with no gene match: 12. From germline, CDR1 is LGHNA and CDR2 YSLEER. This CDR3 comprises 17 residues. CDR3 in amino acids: CASSQYQAGEGGDTQYF. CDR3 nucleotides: TGCGCCAGCAGCCAATACCAAGCGGGAGAGGGTGGAGATACGCAGTATTTT.

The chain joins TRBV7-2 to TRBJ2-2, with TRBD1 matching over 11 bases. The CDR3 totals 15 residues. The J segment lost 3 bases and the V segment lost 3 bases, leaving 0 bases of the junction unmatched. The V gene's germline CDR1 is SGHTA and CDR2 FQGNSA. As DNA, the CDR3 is TGTGCCAGCAGCTTGGGACAGGGGGACACCGGGGAGCTGTTTTTT. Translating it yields CASSLGQGDTGELFF.

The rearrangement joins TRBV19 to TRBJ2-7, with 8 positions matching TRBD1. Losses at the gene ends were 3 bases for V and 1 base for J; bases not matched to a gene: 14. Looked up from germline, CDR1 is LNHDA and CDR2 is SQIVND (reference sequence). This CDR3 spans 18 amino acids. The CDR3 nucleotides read TGTGCCAGTAGTATTTGGGGCCCTAGACAGGGGCAATCCTACGAGCAGTACTTC. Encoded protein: CASSIWGPRQGQSYEQYF. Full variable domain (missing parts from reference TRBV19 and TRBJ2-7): DGGITQSPKYLFRKEGQNVTLSCEQNLNHDAMYWYRQDPGQGLRLIYYSQIVNDFQKGDIAEGYSVSREKKESFPLTVTSAQKNPTAFYLCASSIWGPRQGQSYEQYFGPGTRLTVT.